These T cell receptor beta chains were read from a single sample in a study of blood T cell repertoires in COVID-19. Generated by immunoSEQ multiplex PCR, the TCRdb table keeps only in-frame clones and is missing some. The sample shows 65,000 to 100,000 clones, approximately 78% of them seen only once. Sequenced sample: peripheral blood. All receptors derive from a woman of 80 years or more with acute or convalescent COVID-19. CDR3s include the opening cysteine and the closing phenylalanine or tryptophan. A D gene is named only where the DNA matches it firmly. Size is stated for part of the rows, as once, few or many counts, or as a class when the clone is expanded.

D	V	size	J	DNA	CDR3
TRBD1	TRBV10-3	-	TRBJ1-1	TGTGCCATCAGTGAGTCTACGTTTCCCGACAGGGCGAACACTGAAGCTTTCTTT	CAISESTFPDRANTEAFF
TRBD1	TRBV30	-	TRBJ1-2	TGTGCCTGGAGCCGAAGGACAGGCGTTAACTATGGCTACACCTTC	CAWSRRTGVNYGYTF
TRBD1	TRBV3-1/TRBV3-2	-	TRBJ1-1	TGTGCCAGCAGCCAAGCGGGGACAGGGTCGGAAGCTTTCTTT	CASSQAGTGSEAFF
-	TRBV7-2	-	TRBJ1-5	TGTGCCAGCAGCCCGGACGGGATCTCCGCTCAGCCCCAGCATTTT	CASSPDGISAQPQHF
-	TRBV4-1	-	TRBJ2-1	TGCGCCAGCAGCCTGGCGACAGACAGGAATGAGCAGTTCTTC	CASSLATDRNEQFF
-	TRBV6-1	-	TRBJ1-2	TGTGCCAGCAGTGAAGGGGGCGGCTATGGCTACACCTTC	CASSEGGGYGYTF
-	TRBV7-7	once	TRBJ2-7	TGTGCTAGCAGTCCTGGAGTAGGCGCCTACGAGCAGTACTTC	CASSPGVGAYEQYF
-	TRBV7-3	-	TRBJ1-1	TGTGCCAGCAGCGCCAGCAGGGGTTTGAACACTGAAGCTTTCTTT	CASSASRGLNTEAFF
TRBD1	TRBV29-1	once	TRBJ1-2	TGCAGCGTTGAAGATGTCGCGGGAAAAAGGGACAGCTATGGCTACACCTTC	CSVEDVAGKRDSYGYTF
-	TRBV18	-	TRBJ1-1	TGTGCCAGTACACAGTTGGGAGGCACTGAAGCTTTCTTT	CASTQLGGTEAFF
TRBD1	TRBV29-1	few	TRBJ1-2	TGCAGCGCTTCGACAGGGGCTAACTATGGCTACACCTTC	CSASTGANYGYTF
TRBD1	TRBV30	-	TRBJ1-6	TGTGCCTGGAGTCCCGATGGACAGGGAGGTTCACCCCTCCACTTT	CAWSPDGQGGSPLHF
-	TRBV19	once	TRBJ2-7	TGTGCCAGTAGTCCATCAACAGATTACGAGCAGTACTTC	CASSPSTDYEQYF
-	TRBV11-2	-	TRBJ2-7	TGTGCCAGCAGCTTAGGTTCCGGGTCGAACTACGAGCAGTACTTC	CASSLGSGSNYEQYF
-	TRBV15	-	TRBJ2-7	TGTGCCACCAGCAGAGATGAGGCGGACGAGCAGTACTTC	CATSRDEADEQYF
TRBD1	TRBV6-1	-	TRBJ2-6	TGTGCCAGCAGTGCCGGGACAGGAGTCTCTGGGGCCAACGTCCTGACTTTC	CASSAGTGVSGANVLTF
-	TRBV7-6	-	TRBJ2-1	TGTGCCAGCAGCTTAGCCGACATCCGAGAGCAGTTCTTC	CASSLADIREQFF
TRBD1	TRBV30	-	TRBJ1-1	TGTGCCTGCGGACAGGGTGTAGGGGCTTTCTTT	CACGQGVGAFF
-	TRBV20-1	-	TRBJ2-7	TGCAGTGCTAATGAGGGGGGTACCTACGAGCAGTACTTC	CSANEGGTYEQYF
-	TRBV25-1	-	TRBJ1-3	TGTGCCAGCAGTGCCGGACAGTTCTCTGGAAACACCATATATTTT	CASSAGQFSGNTIYF
TRBD2	TRBV7-2	-	TRBJ2-7	TGTGCCAGCAGCCGGGAGGGAGGGAGCGAGCAGTACTTC	CASSREGGSEQYF
-	TRBV19	-	TRBJ2-5	TGTGCCAGTAGTACCCTAATCCACCAAGAGACCCAGTACTTC	CASSTLIHQETQYF
-	TRBV30	-	TRBJ1-2	TGTGCCTGGACAGTCAACTATGGCTACACCTTC	CAWTVNYGYTF
-	TRBV6-5	few	TRBJ1-2	TGTGCCAGCAGTTACTCGTTCGGGGTAGAAGATGGCTACACCTTC	CASSYSFGVEDGYTF
-	TRBV9	-	TRBJ1-6	TGTGCCAGCAGCCCCGACCAGGGAAATTCACCCCTCCACTTT	CASSPDQGNSPLHF
-	TRBV5-6	-	TRBJ1-2	TGTGCCAGCAGCTTGGTTGTTCGGAGGTACTATGGCTACACCTTC	CASSLVVRRYYGYTF
TRBD1	TRBV7-9	-	TRBJ1-5	TGTGCCAGCAGCTTGGGACAGGGTGTCTATAGCAATCAGCCCCAGCATTTT	CASSLGQGVYSNQPQHF
-	TRBV19	-	TRBJ1-2	TGTGCCAGTAGTATTGGTGACAGCCGCCTCCGTAGCTATGGCTACACCTTC	CASSIGDSRLRSYGYTF
-	TRBV19	few	TRBJ1-6	TGTGCCAGTACCACGGGGGAGGGGAGAGGATCACCCCTCCACTTT	CASTTGEGRGSPLHF
-	TRBV24-1	-	TRBJ1-6	TGTGCCACCGGACAAGGCGGGACGACTGAATCTTCCTATAATTCACCCCTCCACTTT	CATGQGGTTESSYNSPLHF
-	TRBV7-2	once	TRBJ1-5	TGTGCCAGCAGCTTAGTGCCCGCCGTGTCGGATCAGCCCCAGCATTTT	CASSLVPAVSDQPQHF
TRBD1	TRBV13	-	TRBJ1-1	TGTGCCAGCAGCCCCAGGGGGTTGGGGGTGCGGAACACTGAAGCTTTCTTT	CASSPRGLGVRNTEAFF
-	TRBV7-2	-	TRBJ1-2	TGTGCCAGCAGCTTAGAACTTGGAGGATATGGCTACACCTTC	CASSLELGGYGYTF
-	TRBV28	once	TRBJ1-3	TGTGCCAGCAGTTTAAGGAGTCCGGGAAACACCATATATTTT	CASSLRSPGNTIYF
-	TRBV29-1	-	TRBJ2-2	TGCAGCGGGGTGCGTGGGCGCGCCGGGGAGCTGTTTTTT	CSGVRGRAGELFF
TRBD2	TRBV19	-	TRBJ2-5	TGTGCCAGTACCCAGGGACTAGCGGGGTTAGAGACCCAGTACTTC	CASTQGLAGLETQYF
-	TRBV7-9	-	TRBJ2-1	TGTGCCAGCAGTCGGACTCGCGACGACAATGAGCAGTTCTTC	CASSRTRDDNEQFF
TRBD1	TRBV19	-	TRBJ1-6	TGTGCCAGTAACCCTAAAAGGACAGGGGGCGCGGACTCACCCCTCCACTTT	CASNPKRTGGADSPLHF
-	TRBV10-3	-	TRBJ2-2	TGTGCCATCAGTGAACTAGCTAGCACCGGGGAGCTGTTTTTT	CAISELASTGELFF
-	TRBV28	-	TRBJ2-5	TGTGCCAGCACTGACAGGGCCGGAGCGGGCCAGTACTTC	CASTDRAGAGQYF